This TCR beta chain was identified in a study of T-cell reconstitution after alpha-beta-depleted transplantation in children. Preparing the TCRbeta library involved the use of unique molecular identifiers. TCRdb recomputed calls from the PCR reads with MiXCR, one row per CDR3 protein. The sample carries about 540,000 distinct CDR3 sequences, approximately 20% recorded once. Ten or more counts support this clonotype. The V gene's germline CDR1 is SGDLS and CDR2 YYNGEE. V dropped 0 bases and J dropped 2; count of bases not matched to a gene: 7. The CDR3 covers 17 residues. The starting material was PBMCs from the stem cell graft donor, obtained from the stem cell graft. The V gene is TRBV9, the J gene TRBJ2-3; the match to TRBD2 covers 9 bases. This receptor was obtained from a human donor who donated a stem cell graft to a child with acute lymphoblastic leukemia. In DNA, the CDR3 is TGTGCCAGCAGCGTAGTTGCCCTAGCGGGATACACAGATACGCAGTATTTT. Amino acids: CASSVVALAGYTDTQYF.